These 17 T cell receptor beta chains came from one sample sequenced in a study of blood T cells in healthy people across ages. The use of a sample-barcoded 5' primer and a J-beta primer mix characterized a second PCR of about 6 to 12 cycles. TCRdb reanalysed the 5' RACE reads using MiXCR and keeps one entry per CDR3 protein. The sample consists of 1.5 million to 2 million distinct CDR3 sequences, roughly 27% of them appearing once. The sequenced material came from blood. The receptors derive from a woman in her twenties or thirties in good health.

This clonotype was seen many times. A read error may explain this, as a much larger clone is one base away. The chain couples TRBV7-2 to TRBJ2-5; TRBD2 is a possible D gene (5 bases). This CDR3 contains 14 residues. CDR1 and CDR2 from the germline V gene are SGHTA and FQGNSA. With 0 bases removed from V and 5 bases from J, the gap between germline ends came to 10 bases. The CDR3 region is CASSLAGAVETQYF. CDR3 nucleotides: TGTGCCAGCAGCTTAGCGGGAGCGGTGGAGACCCAGTACTTC.

This clonotype showed up many times. This chain uses TRBV10-3 with TRBJ1-2; D call uncertain. Trimming removed 0 bases at V and 4 bases at J, with 6 bases between. Looked up from germline, CDR1 is ENHRY and CDR2 is SYGVKD. This CDR3 is built from 13 residues. The CDR3 protein is CAISESTTYGYTF. The CDR3 bases are TGTGCCATCAGTGAGTCGACGACCTATGGCTACACCTTC.

In DNA form, the CDR3 reads TGTGCCAGCCGCAAGGACGACAGGGGGTTCTACGAGCAGTACTTC. Residues: CASRKDDRGFYEQYF. The chain uses TRBV7-6 and TRBJ2-1; 9 nucleotides agree with TRBD1. The DNA end is more similar to TRBJ2-7, so the J call may be wrong. This CDR3 is 15 amino acids long. Germline CDR1 SGHVS, CDR2 FNYEAQ.

Turning to this clonotype: The junction differs from germline at one of its ends, possibly a read error. This chain connects TRBV5-5 to TRBJ2-7, with no clear D. Germline V gives CDR1 SGHKS, CDR2 YYEKEE (reference sequence). This CDR3 has 13 residues. CDR3 nucleotides: TGTGCCAACAGCTCCGGGTTTTCTTACGAGCAGTACTTC. The encoded protein is CANSSGFSYEQYF.

As concerns this clonotype: A much larger clone differs from this one at a single base, so this may be a read error. The V and J genes are TRBV6-2 or TRBV6-3 and TRBJ2-1; no clear D. The CDR3 spans 15 residues. Germline CDR1 reads MNHEY; CDR2 reads SVGEGT. The CDR3 reads CASTSNQDHPNGQFF. The CDR3 DNA reads TGTGCCAGCACCTCCAATCAGGACCACCCAAATGGGCAGTTCTTC.

This chain uses TRBV6-2 or TRBV6-3 with TRBJ2-7; D may be TRBD2 (7 bases). The germline CDR1 and CDR2 sequences are MNHEY and SVGEGT. The V end lost 8 bases, the J end lost 7 bases, and 18 bases lay between the germline ends. The CDR3 extends over 13 amino acids. The CDR3 nucleotides are TGTGCCAGCGACGAGGGGGGGGGCCTGGAGCAGTACTTC. This gives the protein CASDEGGGLEQYF.

This clonotype has ten or more counts. DNA of the CDR3: TGTGCCAGCTCACCCCCGCTCCAATACTACGAGCAGTACTTC. Amino acids: CASSPPLQYYEQYF. The chain combines TRBV18 with TRBJ2-7; D ambiguous. This CDR3 is built from 14 residues. Trimming cost V 3 bases and J 3 bases, with 12 bases left between them. Germline CDR1 reads KGHSH; CDR2 reads LQKENI.

The gene calls are TRBV12-3 or TRBV12-4 and TRBJ1-1; 8 positions match TRBD1. Trimming cost V 5 bases and J 10 bases; bases outside gene matches: 3. The length of the CDR3 is 11 residues. The CDR3 DNA is TGTGCCAGCAGTATCGACAGGGGAGCTTTCTTT. Encoded protein: CASSIDRGAFF.

This clonotype was counted a few times. The chain joins TRBV20-1 to TRBJ2-5; TRBD1 might be the D (5 bases). Germline lookup yields CDR1 DFQATT and CDR2 SNEGSKA (reference sequence). V gave up 0 bases and J gave up 4 bases, with 9 bases separating them. This CDR3 has 13 amino acids. The DNA for the CDR3 is TGCAGTGCTAGAGATGTTAGGGGAGAGACCCAGTACTTC. It specifies CSARDVRGETQYF.

The chain carries TRBV7-2 and TRBJ2-3, with 9 positions matching TRBD2. CDR3 length: 17 residues. With V trimmed by 1 base and J by 2 bases, 7 bases remained unmatched. Germline CDR1 reads SGHTA; CDR2 reads FQGNSA. CDR3 sequence reads: CASSLVAGTSLTDTQYF. Here the CDR3 DNA reads TGTGCCAGCAGCTTAGTTGCCGGGACTAGCCTCACAGATACGCAGTATTTT.

A note on this clonotype: Given a much more abundant clone one base away, this may be a read error. CDR3 loop: CASTPSGGYEQHF. The CDR3 DNA reads TGTGCCAGCACGCCTAGCGGGGGTTACGAGCAGCACTTC. The chain recombines TRBV28 with TRBJ2-7, with 10 bases aligning to TRBD2. The CDR3 contains 13 residues. Germline CDR1 and CDR2: MDHEN and SYDVKM.

The chain recombines TRBV15 with TRBJ2-7, with a tentative D call TRBD2 (5 bases). The CDR3 runs 16 residues. The V gene lost 1 base and the J gene lost 6 bases, with 19 bases spanning the gap. Germline CDR1 and CDR2: LNHNV and YYDKDF (reference sequence). The DNA of the CDR3 is TGTGCCACCAGCAGAGGGATGGGAGCGTTAGGACCCGAGCAGTACTTC. It specifies CATSRGMGALGPEQYF.

This clonotype has only a few counts. This rearrangement joins TRBV15 to TRBJ1-2; 7 nucleotides line up with TRBD1. Germline-derived CDR1 and CDR2 are LNHNV and YYDKDF (reference sequence). The J segment lost 7 bases and the V segment lost 3 bases, leaving 8 bases of the junction unmatched. The CDR3 extends over 14 amino acids. The CDR3 coding sequence is TGTGCCACCAGCAGGGCCAGGGGGTCGGTTGGCTACACCTTC. Its translation is CATSRARGSVGYTF.

The rearrangement joins TRBV6-1 to TRBJ1-5, with D possibly being TRBD1 (5 bases). Germline assignment: CDR1 MNHNS and CDR2 SASEGT. V shed 11 bases and J shed 4 bases, with 9 bases lying between them. The length of the CDR3 is 11 residues. The chain's CDR3 is CAGGGNQPQHF. CDR3 DNA sequence: TGTGCCGGGGGGGGGAATCAGCCCCAGCATTTT.

The table lists this clonotype with a few counts. This chain links TRBV27 with TRBJ1-2; TRBD1 is a possible D gene (6 bases). The CDR3 covers 13 residues. V was shortened by 7 bases and J by 6 bases, with 15 bases between the two germline ends. Germline CDR1 MNHEY, CDR2 SMNVEV (reference sequence). CDR3 in amino acids: CASTQTGADGYTF. The CDR3 nucleotides read TGTGCCAGCACTCAGACAGGTGCGGATGGCTACACCTTC.

This clonotype was recorded many times. The chain has TRBV29-1 and TRBJ1-2; 8 bases are a match to TRBD1. Losses at the gene ends were 7 bases for V and 4 bases for J; bases not matched to a gene: 8. CDR1 and CDR2 from the germline V gene are SQVTM and ANQGSEA. The CDR3 is made up of 13 amino acids. As DNA, the CDR3 is TGCAGCGCCAGAGGGACAGGACTCTATGGCTACACCTTC. It translates to CSARGTGLYGYTF.

The J gene is TRBJ2-7, the V gene TRBV5-5; D perhaps matches TRBD2 (6 bases). The CDR3 has 14 residues. V lost 7 bases to trimming and J lost 3 bases, with 17 bases between them. Per the germline V gene, CDR1 is SGHKS and CDR2 is YYEKEE (reference sequence). The CDR3 nucleotides read TGTGCCAGCGACCTGGGGCGGAGGGGCTACGAGCAGTACTTC. Translating it yields CASDLGRRGYEQYF.